This entry lists 21 T cell receptor beta chains sequenced from one sample in a study of blood T cell repertoires in COVID-19. Produced via immunoSEQ multiplex PCR; TCRdb's table is partial and in-frame only. The repertoire holds hundreds of thousands of clones, with approximately 90% as singletons. Sequencing was carried out using PBMCs or T cells enriched from blood (not recorded which). The receptors derive from a woman between 18 and 29 years old who had recovered from COVID-19.

The chain combines TRBV28 with TRBJ2-7; 7 bases match TRBD1. After removal of 5 bases from V and 7 bases from J, the junction contained 5 bases not matched to a gene. CDR1 is MDHEN and CDR2 is SYDVKM in the germline V gene. The CDR3 covers 12 residues. The CDR3 loop reads CASSEGALEQYF. DNA of the CDR3: TGTGCCAGCAGTGAGGGGGCGTTAGAGCAGTACTTC.

The V and J genes are TRBV5-6 and TRBJ1-1; D unclear. Germline V lookup: CDR1 SGHDT, CDR2 YYEEEE. The V gene lost 2 bases and the J gene lost 7 bases, with 9 bases spanning the gap. This CDR3 is built from 12 residues. CDR3 nucleotides: TGTGCCAGCAGCTTAGGACTAGATGAAGCTTTCTTT. Protein sequence: CASSLGLDEAFF.

This chain uses TRBV2 with TRBJ2-7; 11 nucleotides agree with TRBD2. This CDR3 region has 15 residues. Germline V lookup: CDR1 SNHLY, CDR2 FYNNEI. V trimming: 6 bases; J trimming: 3 bases; junction bases outside the gene matches: 7. In DNA form, the CDR3 reads TGTGCCAGCAGCGCGACTAGCGGGACTGGCTACGAGCAGTACTTC. It yields the protein CASSATSGTGYEQYF.

In this sample, this clone turned up once. CDR3 sequence: CASSVAGRGQGLADTQYF. In DNA, the CDR3 is TGTGCCAGCAGCGTAGCCGGGAGGGGCCAAGGGTTGGCAGATACGCAGTATTTT. This chain links TRBV9 with TRBJ2-3; 8 nucleotides match TRBD2. The CDR3 loop spans 18 amino acids. The V gene's germline CDR1 is SGDLS and CDR2 YYNGEE. J gave up 4 bases and V 0 bases, and 13 bases lay outside the gene matches.

V gene TRBV19 combines with J gene TRBJ1-5; D remains ambiguous. Germline values: CDR1 LNHDA, CDR2 SQIVND (reference sequence). CDR3 size: 17 residues. V lost 2 bases, J lost 1 base, and 15 bases lay in between. CDR3 sequence: CASSIRGEVRSNQPQHF. The CDR3 DNA reads as TGTGCCAGTAGTATACGCGGGGAGGTTCGGAGCAATCAGCCCCAGCATTTT. Complete variable domain (other parts from reference TRBV19 and TRBJ1-5): DGGITQSPKYLFRKEGQNVTLSCEQNLNHDAMYWYRQDPGQGLRLIYYSQIVNDFQKGDIAEGYSVSREKKESFPLTVTSAQKNPTAFYLCASSIRGEVRSNQPQHFGDGTRLSIL.

The J gene is TRBJ2-7, the V gene TRBV28; a weak D match, TRBD1 (6 bases). The germline CDR1 and CDR2 sequences are MDHEN and SYDVKM. V gave up 2 bases and J gave up 3 bases, with 11 bases separating them. The length of the CDR3 is 14 residues. This CDR3 reads CASSLRQVIYEQYF. Written as DNA, the CDR3 is TGTGCCAGCAGTTTAAGACAGGTCATCTACGAGCAGTACTTC.

This chain connects TRBV6-2 or TRBV6-3 to TRBJ2-1, with 8 bases that match TRBD1. The V gene end was trimmed by 5 bases and the J gene end by 5 bases; junction bases not matched to a gene: 5. This CDR3 has 14 residues. Per germline, CDR1 MNHEY and CDR2 SVGEGT. The CDR3 here is CASSHRGDHNEQFF. In DNA, the CDR3 is TGTGCCAGCAGTCACAGGGGGGACCACAATGAGCAGTTCTTC.

This chain joins TRBV6-5 and TRBJ1-4, with TRBD1 identical over 8 bases. Trimming cost V 0 bases and J 3 bases; bases outside gene matches: 3. Germline assignment: CDR1 MNHEY and CDR2 SVGAGI. The CDR3 covers 16 residues. In nucleotides, the CDR3 is TGTGCCAGCAGTTACTCATACAGGGGGGCTAATGAAAAACTGTTTTTT. Protein product: CASSYSYRGANEKLFF.

This chain joins TRBV7-2 and TRBJ2-1; 11 bases align to TRBD2. The V and J ends lost 1 base and 7 bases, in that order; junction bases with no gene match: 0. The CDR3 has 14 amino acids. CDR1 SGHTA and CDR2 FQGNSA come from the germline V gene. CDR3 sequence reads: CASSLGLAGNEQFF. The DNA for the CDR3 is TGTGCCAGCAGCTTAGGACTAGCGGGGAATGAGCAGTTCTTC. The complete variable domain, with remaining parts taken from reference TRBV7-2 and TRBJ2-1, reads GAGVSQSPSNKVTEKGKDVELRCDPISGHTALYWYRQSLGQGLEFLIYFQGNSAPDKSGLPSDRFSAERTGGSVSTLTIQRTQQEDSAVYLCASSLGLAGNEQFFGPGTRLTVL.

The chain combines TRBV28 with TRBJ1-5, with a possible D match to TRBD1 (6 bases). V lost 4 bases and J lost 8, with 18 bases in between. CDR3 length equals 15 residues. Germline-derived CDR1 and CDR2 are MDHEN and SYDVKM. The CDR3 reads CASSWVTGISEPQHF. CDR3 nucleotides: TGTGCCAGCAGTTGGGTTACAGGGATCTCGGAGCCCCAGCATTTT.

V gene TRBV27 combines with J gene TRBJ1-2; no firm D call. V dropped 6 bases and J dropped 4 bases, with 24 bases sitting between them. This CDR3 contains 17 residues. Germline V gene data show CDR1 as MNHEY and CDR2 as SMNVEV (reference sequence). The CDR3 is CASRRRFGENLFYGYTF. CDR3 nucleotides: TGTGCCAGCAGGAGAAGATTCGGGGAAAACCTTTTCTATGGCTACACCTTC.

V gene TRBV3-1 (or the pseudogene TRBV3-2) combines with J gene TRBJ2-5, with TRBD2 matching 9 bases. The CDR3 totals 15 residues. The V and J ends lost 7 bases and 3 bases, in that order; junction bases with no gene match: 9. CDR1 and CDR2 from the germline V gene are LGHDT and YNNKEL (reference sequence). Written as DNA, the CDR3 is TGTGCCAGCACCCTGGGGGCTAGCGGGGAAGAGACCCAGTACTTC. It specifies CASTLGASGEETQYF.

The chain employs TRBV12-3 or TRBV12-4 and TRBJ2-7, with D hard to call. The CDR3 runs to 12 residues. Trimming cost V 3 bases and J 6 bases, with 9 bases left between them. CDR3 in DNA: TGTGCCAGCAGTTTTAGTCACCTCGAGCAGTACTTC. Protein sequence: CASSFSHLEQYF.

CDR3 sequence: CASSPRGGANEQFF. The CDR3 DNA sequence: TGTGCCAGCAGCCCGCGGGGGGGGGCAAATGAGCAGTTCTTC. The chain recombines TRBV3-1 (or the pseudogene TRBV3-2) with TRBJ2-1; 9 nucleotides agree with TRBD2. V was clipped by 4 bases and J by 7 bases; unmatched bases: 5. Germline values: CDR1 LGHDT, CDR2 YNNKEL (reference sequence). The CDR3 extends over 14 amino acids.

The chain employs TRBV7-9 and TRBJ2-3; 13 nucleotides agree with TRBD2. V was clipped by 1 base and J by 2 bases; unmatched bases: 3. This CDR3 has 17 amino acids. In germline, CDR1 is SEHNR, CDR2 FQNEAQ (reference sequence). The CDR3 loop reads CASSLGLAGGTTDTQYF. The CDR3 DNA follows: TGTGCCAGCAGCTTAGGACTAGCGGGGGGAACCACAGATACGCAGTATTTT.

This chain connects TRBV28 to TRBJ1-6, with no clear D. The germline gives CDR1 MDHEN, CDR2 SYDVKM. V lost 3 bases, J lost 7 bases, and 10 bases lay in between. This CDR3 is built from 14 residues. This chain's CDR3 is CASSLWQKNSPLHF. DNA of the CDR3: TGTGCCAGCAGTTTGTGGCAGAAAAATTCACCCCTCCACTTT.

The V call is TRBV7-9, the J call TRBJ2-7; D may be TRBD1 (5 bases). Germline lookup yields CDR1 SEHNR and CDR2 FQNEAQ (reference sequence). V gave up 2 bases and J gave up 2 bases, with 10 bases separating them. The CDR3 is 14 amino acids. The CDR3 nucleotides read TGTGCCAGCAGCTTATCCCCAGGGCCCTACGAGCAGTACTTC. It yields the protein CASSLSPGPYEQYF.

This clone was seen just once. The sample carries other DNA sequences with the same CDR3. The chain joins TRBV18 to TRBJ2-7, with 7 positions matching TRBD2. The V segment lost 3 bases and the J segment 7 bases; nucleotides outside the gene matches: 0. CDR3 length equals 11 residues. Germline V CDR1 and CDR2: KGHSH, LQKENI. CDR3 protein: CASSPGGEQYF. The CDR3 coding sequence is TGTGCCAGCTCACCGGGAGGGGAGCAGTACTTC.

This clone has a single count. The chain combines TRBV6-5 with TRBJ2-2; possibly TRBD1 for D (6 bases). The CDR3 runs to 14 residues. CDR1 and CDR2 from the germline V gene are MNHEY and SVGAGI. V dropped 5 bases and J dropped 7 bases, with 14 bases sitting between them. CDR3 amino acids: CASSSNTRGGELFF. CDR3 nucleotides: TGTGCCAGCAGTAGTAACACCAGGGGCGGGGAGCTGTTTTTT.

In its sample, this clone was seen once. The sample carries other DNA sequences with the same CDR3. This chain joins TRBV5-4 and TRBJ1-2; D might be TRBD1 (5 bases). CDR1 SGHNT and CDR2 YYREEE come from the germline V gene (reference sequence). Between the trimmed V and J ends, which lost 7 bases and 4 bases, there was a span of 11 bases. The CDR3 consists of 12 residues. CDR3 coding DNA: TGTGCCAGCTCGCGGGACTCCTATGGCTACACCTTC. This sequence encodes CASSRDSYGYTF. The variable domain in full, with the rest retrieved from reference TRBV5-4 and TRBJ1-2, is ETGVTQSPTHLIKTRGQQVTLRCSSQSGHNTVSWYQQALGQGPQFIFQYYREEENGRGNFPPRFSGLQFPNYSSELNVNALELDDSALYLCASSRDSYGYTFGSGTRLTVV.

This clone occurred a few times. The rearrangement uses TRBV6-1 and TRBJ2-7, with D possibly matching TRBD1 (7 bases). Germline V gene data show CDR1 as MNHNS and CDR2 as SASEGT. V gave up 3 bases and J gave up 2 bases, with 14 bases separating them. The CDR3 runs 15 residues. The DNA for the CDR3 is TGTGCCAGCAGTGAGCTGGGCAGGGGGGCCTACGAGCAGTACTTC. This gives the protein CASSELGRGAYEQYF.